The 15 T cell receptor beta chains reported below all come from one sample, sequenced in a study of T-cell reconstitution after alpha-beta-depleted transplantation in children. A library of TCRbeta sequences, prepared with unique molecular identifiers, was generated. TCRdb analysed the PCR reads with MiXCR anew, one entry per CDR3 protein. There are 90,000 to 130,000 distinct CDR3 sequences in the sample; around 10% occur only once, and more than 7% lies in the top ten. The sequencing used PBMCs from the stem cell graft donor, collected from the stem cell graft. These receptors originate from a human donor who donated a stem cell graft to a child with acute lymphoblastic leukemia.

As to this clonotype: Sequence at one end of the junction differs from germline and may be a read error. The chain couples TRBV19 to TRBJ2-2, with 13 nucleotides matching TRBD2. From germline, CDR1 is LNHDA and CDR2 SQIVND (reference sequence). CDR3 size: 23 residues. The CDR3 loop is CASTINRATDSTSGRRLTGELFF. The CDR3 DNA follows: TGTGCCAGTACTATAAATCGCGCCACGGACTCGACTAGCGGGAGGCGCCTCACCGGGGAGCTGTTTTTT.

The chain joins TRBV30 to TRBJ2-2, with 11 bases fitting TRBD2. Looked up from germline, CDR1 is GTSNPN and CDR2 is SVGIG (reference sequence). CDR3 length: 15 amino acids. With 0 bases clipped from V and 7 bases from J, the junction kept 4 bases outside the gene matches. Here the CDR3 reads CAWSVYTSGSGELFF. The CDR3 DNA reads as TGTGCCTGGAGTGTATATACTAGCGGGAGCGGGGAGCTGTTTTTT.

To note about this clonotype: Just one base apart from a much larger clone, this may be a read error. The V gene is TRBV27, the J gene TRBJ2-1, with 8 bases aligning to TRBD1. J gave up 9 bases and V 2 bases, and 18 bases lay outside the gene matches. Germline values: CDR1 MNHEY, CDR2 SMNVEV (reference sequence). This CDR3 has 18 amino acids. The CDR3 is CASSLKQGAPSVGGEQFF. The CDR3 region has the DNA TGTGCCAGCAGTTTAAAGCAGGGGGCGCCTAGCGTGGGGGGTGAGCAGTTCTTC.

Regarding this clonotype: Since a much larger clone is just one base distant, this may be a read error. The chain couples TRBV7-3 to TRBJ2-5; D unclear. Looked up from germline, CDR1 is SGHTA and CDR2 is FQGTGA. This CDR3 spans 13 amino acids. Trimming took 1 base from V and 1 from J, leaving 4 bases between them. CDR3 in DNA: TGTGCCAGCAGCTTAAGTCCCCAAGAGACCCAGTACTTC. It encodes CASSLSPQETQYF. Full variable domain (missing parts from reference TRBV7-3 and TRBJ2-5): GAGVSQTPSNKVTEKGKYVELRCDPISGHTALYWYRQSLGQGPEFLIYFQGTGAADDSGLPNDRFFAVRPEGSVSTLKIQRTERGDSAVYLCASSLSPQETQYFGPGTRLLVL.

This clonotype was counted ten times or more. The rearrangement links TRBV6-5 to TRBJ2-3; D perhaps matches TRBD1 (6 bases). Trimming pared 2 bases from V and 1 base from J, leaving 13 bases between. The CDR3 runs to 16 residues. Germline values: CDR1 MNHEY, CDR2 SVGAGI. The CDR3 loop reads CASSYDLAGGTDTQYF. In nucleotides, the CDR3 is TGTGCCAGCAGTTACGATCTAGCAGGGGGCACAGATACGCAGTATTTT.

This clonotype was observed many times. The chain uses TRBV7-8 and TRBJ2-7, with D maybe TRBD2 (6 bases). CDR1 SGHVS and CDR2 FQNEAQ come from the germline V gene. The CDR3 covers 14 residues. Trimming removed 5 bases from V and 5 bases from J, with 16 bases in between. CDR3 DNA sequence: TGTGCCAGCAGCGGCGGGACGGGACCCCACGAGCAGTACTTC. Translation gives CASSGGTGPHEQYF.

This clonotype was recorded at least ten times. The chain combines TRBV20-1 with TRBJ2-7; TRBD2 matches at 9 bases. J lost 2 bases, V lost 0 bases, and 5 bases had no gene match. Germline loops: CDR1 DFQATT, CDR2 SNEGSKA (reference sequence). This CDR3 is 15 amino acids long. The DNA of the CDR3 is TGCAGTGCTAGAGATGAGGGACTAGCCCCCTACGAGCAGTACTTC. This gives the protein CSARDEGLAPYEQYF.

This clonotype showed up many times. V usage is TRBV9 and J usage is TRBJ2-2; tentative D call: TRBD1 (6 bases). Germline V lookup: CDR1 SGDLS, CDR2 YYNGEE. Trimming stripped 4 bases from V and 1 base from J, with 20 bases between. The CDR3 is 18 residues long. CDR3 DNA sequence: TGTGCCAGCAGCCCCTCCCCGGCAGGGGTAGTGAACACCGGGGAGCTGTTTTTT. It yields the protein CASSPSPAGVVNTGELFF.

Ten or more counts support this clonotype. This rearrangement joins TRBV25-1 to TRBJ1-1; no reliable D call. The CDR3 length is 15 residues. The V gene's germline CDR1 is MGHDK and CDR2 SYGVNS. V was clipped by 8 bases and J by 8 bases, with 24 bases between them. The CDR3 sequence: CASRNRVPDSGEAFF. The CDR3 DNA reads TGTGCCAGCCGGAATCGGGTTCCGGACTCGGGGGAAGCTTTCTTT.

This clonotype was detected ten times or more. The V gene is TRBV7-2, the J gene TRBJ2-1; D call uncertain. This CDR3 region has 12 residues. Deletions cut 4 bases from V and 7 bases from J, with 8 bases between. In germline, CDR1 is SGHTA, CDR2 FQGNSA. CDR3 loop: CASSSWRNEQFF. The CDR3 DNA reads TGTGCCAGCAGCTCCTGGCGTAATGAGCAGTTCTTC.

This clonotype occurred many times. The chain carries TRBV5-1 and TRBJ2-1; 8 nucleotides match TRBD2. The CDR3 consists of 16 residues. J lost 6 bases, V lost 2 bases, and 10 bases had no gene match. Germline CDR1 SGHRS, CDR2 YFSETQ. The CDR3 region has the DNA TGCGCCAGCAGCTTTAGCGGGGCGGCCTCCATCAATGAGCAGTTCTTC. This translates into CASSFSGAASINEQFF.

The chain uses TRBV7-3 and TRBJ2-7; 7 nucleotides agree with TRBD1. This CDR3 has 16 amino acids. V gave up 2 bases and J gave up 2 bases; unmatched junction bases: 9. Germline V CDR1 and CDR2: SGHTA, FQGTGA. The CDR3 spells CASSLSGTAVPYEQYF. CDR3 bases: TGTGCCAGCAGCTTATCAGGGACAGCGGTTCCCTACGAGCAGTACTTC. The entire variable domain, with the rest obtained from reference TRBV7-3 and TRBJ2-7, is as follows: GAGVSQTPSNKVTEKGKYVELRCDPISGHTALYWYRQSLGQGPEFLIYFQGTGAADDSGLPNDRFFAVRPEGSVSTLKIQRTERGDSAVYLCASSLSGTAVPYEQYFGPGTRLTVT.

At least ten counts were recorded for this clonotype. This chain uses TRBV27 with TRBJ2-7; D not certain. CDR3 length equals 13 residues. The ends were cut back, 3 bases at V and 0 bases at J, with 6 bases in the middle. CDR1 is MNHEY and CDR2 is SMNVEV in the germline V gene (reference sequence). The CDR3 loop is CASSFRNSYEQYF. The CDR3, as DNA: TGTGCCAGCAGTTTCCGTAACTCCTACGAGCAGTACTTC.

This clonotype was recorded many times. The rearrangement joins TRBV21-1 to TRBJ2-2; the listed D gene, TRBD2, was not tested against the DNA. TRBV21-1 is flagged as a pseudogene. This CDR3 region has 16 residues. The CDR3 DNA is TGTGCCAGCAGCAACAAGGCCGGGGGAGGGACCGGGGAGCTGTTTTTT. It encodes CASSNKAGGGTGELFF.

This clonotype has ten or more counts. The gene calls are TRBV14 and TRBJ1-1; the D is unclear. The V end was cut by 4 bases, the J end by 5 bases, with 17 bases between. This CDR3 is 15 amino acids long. Per germline, CDR1 SGHDN and CDR2 FVKESK. In DNA, the CDR3 is TGTGCCAGCAGCCCCCGAGGTGTCAGGAGAACTGAAGCTTTCTTT. Translating gives CASSPRGVRRTEAFF.